These 28 T cell receptor beta chains were all obtained from the same sample, sequenced in a study of cytomegalovirus exposure and HLA in healthy donors. The PCR made use of 60 Vbeta and 13 Jbeta primers. Sequenced by immunoSEQ multiplex PCR; TCRdb stores in-frame clones only, minus some. The data hold about 90,000 clones, with approximately 90% observed a single time. Sequencing was performed on PBMCs. These receptors all stem from a man aged 18 to 30 in good health and CMV-seronegative.

The chain recombines TRBV25-1 with TRBJ1-1, with unresolved D. V was clipped by 2 bases and J by 5 bases, with 12 bases between them. Germline V gene sequence: CDR1 MGHDK, CDR2 SYGVNS. The CDR3 contains 14 residues. The DNA for the CDR3 is TGTGCCAGCAGTGAAGTGGGGAGGAGGACTGAAGCTTTCTTT. It encodes CASSEVGRRTEAFF.

The chain couples TRBV5-1 to TRBJ2-5; perhaps TRBD2 as D (6 bases). Trimming took 4 bases from V and 5 from J, leaving 24 bases between them. Germline V gene sequence: CDR1 SGHRS, CDR2 YFSETQ. The CDR3 runs to 17 residues. The chain's CDR3 is CASSPLGSGVRVETQYF. The CDR3 DNA reads TGCGCCAGCAGCCCTCTGGGTTCGGGAGTGAGAGTGGAGACCCAGTACTTC.

V is TRBV25-1 and J is TRBJ2-7, with 10 bases aligning to TRBD2. The CDR3 has 13 amino acids. Per the germline V gene, CDR1 is MGHDK and CDR2 is SYGVNS. The trim removed 6 bases at V and 9 bases at J, leaving 8 bases unmatched. The CDR3 spells CASSLSGRPGQYF. The CDR3 DNA reads as TGTGCCAGCAGCCTTAGCGGGAGGCCTGGGCAGTACTTC.

The rearrangement uses TRBV2 and TRBJ1-2, with 8 positions matching TRBD1. With 8 bases clipped from V and 7 bases from J, the junction kept 12 bases outside the gene matches. This CDR3 region has 14 residues. Germline loops: CDR1 SNHLY, CDR2 FYNNEI. DNA of the CDR3: TGTGCCAGCCGGGCCGGACAGGGTCTTCCTGGCTACACCTTC. Amino acid sequence: CASRAGQGLPGYTF.

The chain's CDR3 is CASSLILAGGSEQFF. CDR3 bases: TGCGCCAGCAGCTTGATCCTAGCGGGAGGGAGTGAGCAGTTCTTC. The rearrangement links TRBV5-1 to TRBJ2-1; 12 bases match TRBD2. The CDR3 extends over 15 amino acids. Trimming at V came to 1 base and at J to 9 bases, leaving 5 bases not matched to a gene. The germline V gene encodes CDR1 SGHRS and CDR2 YFSETQ.

The rearrangement uses TRBV15 and TRBJ1-2; D may be TRBD1 (6 bases). The CDR3 extends over 14 amino acids. The V and J ends lost 5 bases and 4 bases respectively, with 14 bases between them. The germline CDR1 and CDR2 sequences are LNHNV and YYDKDF (reference sequence). CDR3 in amino acids: CATSPDSFSYGYTF. CDR3 coding DNA: TGTGCCACCAGCCCGGACAGTTTCTCCTATGGCTACACCTTC. Filled out from reference TRBV15 and TRBJ1-2, the complete variable domain reads DAMVIQNPRYQVTQFGKPVTLSCSQTLNHNVMYWYQQKSSQAPKLLFHYYDKDFNNEADTPDNFQSRRPNTSFCFLDIRSPGLGDTAMYLCATSPDSFSYGYTFGSGTRLTVV.

The table lists this clone with a count of one. This chain joins TRBV7-8 and TRBJ1-4, with TRBD1 identical over 9 bases. Germline values: CDR1 SGHVS, CDR2 FQNEAQ. J gave up 8 bases and V 6 bases, and 7 bases lay outside the gene matches. CDR3 length equals 14 residues. This CDR3 is CASSTGGGGEKLFF. In DNA form, the CDR3 reads TGTGCCAGCAGTACAGGGGGCGGGGGGGAAAAACTGTTTTTT. Full variable domain (rest looked up from reference TRBV7-8 and TRBJ1-4): GAGVSQSPRYKVAKRGQDVALRCDPISGHVSLFWYQQALGQGPEFLTYFQNEAQLDKSGLPSDRFFAERPEGSVSTLKIQRTQQEDSAVYLCASSTGGGGEKLFFGSGTQLSVL.

The V and J genes are TRBV5-4 and TRBJ1-1, with D perhaps TRBD1 (5 bases). The germline V and J ends were trimmed by 0 bases and 1 base, with 7 bases remaining between them. The CDR3 has 14 residues. Germline lookup yields CDR1 SGHNT and CDR2 YYREEE (reference sequence). The CDR3, as DNA: TGTGCCAGCAGCTTGGACAGGCCGAACACTGAAGCTTTCTTT. Translating gives CASSLDRPNTEAFF.

This sequence joins TRBV18 and TRBJ2-2; perhaps TRBD2 as D (6 bases). CDR3 length: 17 amino acids. Germline CDR1 reads KGHSH; CDR2 reads LQKENI. The ends were cut back, 0 bases at V and 7 bases at J, with 18 bases in the middle. The CDR3 spells CASSPPGSSLGGGELFF. CDR3 bases: TGTGCCAGCTCACCACCCGGCAGCTCCCTCGGGGGCGGGGAGCTGTTTTTT. Complete variable domain (other parts from reference TRBV18 and TRBJ2-2): NAGVMQNPRHLVRRRGQEARLRCSPMKGHSHVYWYRQLPEEGLKFMVYLQKENIIDESGMPKERFSAEFPKEGPSILRIQQVVRGDSAAYFCASSPPGSSLGGGELFFGEGSRLTVL.

V and J are TRBV14 and TRBJ2-1, with TRBD2 matching 10 bases. Trimming at V came to 3 bases and at J to 4 bases, leaving 0 bases not matched to a gene. Germline CDR1 SGHDN, CDR2 FVKESK. The CDR3 length is 14 residues. The CDR3 DNA sequence: TGTGCCAGCAGCCAGACTAGCGGGTACAATGAGCAGTTCTTC. Protein: CASSQTSGYNEQFF.

The rearrangement joins TRBV6-1 to TRBJ1-5, with 8 bases fitting TRBD1. J lost 1 base, V lost 5 bases, and 4 bases had no gene match. The CDR3 extends over 15 amino acids. Germline V gene sequence: CDR1 MNHNS, CDR2 SASEGT. The CDR3, as DNA: TGTGCCAGCAGTTGGACAGGGTGGAGCAATCAGCCCCAGCATTTT. Encoded protein: CASSWTGWSNQPQHF.

The CDR3 spells CSVGGQGAHEQYF. Written as DNA, the CDR3 is TGCAGCGTAGGTGGACAGGGGGCCCACGAGCAGTACTTC. The J gene is TRBJ2-7, the V gene TRBV29-1; the match to TRBD1 covers 11 bases. This CDR3 has 13 amino acids. V shed 6 bases and J 5 bases; nucleotides not matched to a gene: 6. Germline-derived CDR1 and CDR2 are SQVTM and ANQGSEA.

The chain joins TRBV28 to TRBJ2-3; TRBD2 matches 7 bases. The J segment lost 0 bases and the V segment lost 7 bases, leaving 22 bases of the junction unmatched. The CDR3 length is 20 residues. Germline-derived CDR1 and CDR2 are MDHEN and SYDVKM. The DNA for the CDR3 is TGTGCCAGCAAAAGACAGTACGCATTCGGACTAGAACCTAGCACAGATACGCAGTATTTT. Translation: CASKRQYAFGLEPSTDTQYF.

The chain employs TRBV9 and TRBJ2-7; TRBD1 is a possible D gene (6 bases). The CDR3 consists of 14 residues. The V and J ends lost 3 bases and 3 bases respectively, with 13 bases between them. Looked up from germline, CDR1 is SGDLS and CDR2 is YYNGEE. Written as DNA, the CDR3 is TGTGCCAGCAGCGCCGGATCACAGGGCTACGAGCAGTACTTC. It encodes CASSAGSQGYEQYF.

This chain joins TRBV7-9 and TRBJ2-1, with TRBD2 matching over 10 bases. The CDR3 has 16 residues. CDR1 is SEHNR, CDR2 FQNEAQ, per germline (reference sequence). With V trimmed by 1 base and J by 4 bases, 4 bases remained unmatched. The CDR3 loop reads CASSLGGLAVYNEQFF. CDR3 sequence (DNA): TGTGCCAGCAGCTTAGGAGGACTAGCGGTATACAATGAGCAGTTCTTC.

The chain links TRBV6-5 to TRBJ2-3, with a possible D match to TRBD2 (6 bases). The CDR3 length is 15 residues. The V and J ends lost 6 bases and 2 bases respectively, with 15 bases between them. In germline, CDR1 is MNHEY, CDR2 SVGAGI. DNA for the CDR3: TGTGCCAGCAGCCCGACGCGGGGAATCACAGATACGCAGTATTTT. Encoded protein: CASSPTRGITDTQYF.

The rearrangement joins TRBV5-6 to TRBJ2-1; the match to TRBD1 covers 7 bases. V shed 0 bases and J 8 bases; nucleotides not matched to a gene: 5. The CDR3 loop spans 14 amino acids. The germline V gene has CDR1 SGHDT and CDR2 YYEEEE. CDR3 loop: CASSLGPQGYEQFF. In DNA form, the CDR3 reads TGTGCCAGCAGCTTGGGGCCACAGGGGTATGAGCAGTTCTTC.

The V and J genes are TRBV5-6 and TRBJ2-3; tentatively, D is TRBD1 (6 bases). V was pared by 4 bases and J by 2 bases, with 11 bases between. The length of the CDR3 is 14 residues. The germline CDR1 and CDR2 sequences are SGHDT and YYEEEE. The CDR3 sequence is CASSIRQVTDTQYF. DNA of the CDR3: TGTGCCAGCAGCATCCGACAGGTCACAGATACGCAGTATTTT.

The chain has TRBV7-6 and TRBJ2-3; 7 bases fit TRBD2. The CDR3 sequence is 16 residues long. The V and J ends lost 1 base and 2 bases, in that order; junction bases with no gene match: 6. The germline V gene has CDR1 SGHVS and CDR2 FNYEAQ. CDR3 amino acids: CASSLGSGGPTDTQYF. CDR3 nucleotide sequence: TGTGCCAGCAGCTTAGGGTCGGGAGGCCCCACAGATACGCAGTATTTT.

The CDR3 DNA reads TGTGCCAGTAGTACCCGTACTAGCCGGGGAACAGATACGCAGTATTTT. Translating gives CASSTRTSRGTDTQYF. The chain recombines TRBV19 with TRBJ2-3, with D perhaps matching TRBD2 (6 bases). The CDR3 loop spans 16 amino acids. Germline V gene lookup returns CDR1 LNHDA and CDR2 SQIVND (reference sequence). V was shortened by 4 bases and J by 3 bases, with 17 bases between the two germline ends. Looking up the rest from reference TRBV19 and TRBJ2-3 gives the full variable domain: DGGITQSPKYLFRKEGQNVTLSCEQNLNHDAMYWYRQDPGQGLRLIYYSQIVNDFQKGDIAEGYSVSREKKESFPLTVTSAQKNPTAFYLCASSTRTSRGTDTQYFGPGTRLTVL.

This rearrangement joins TRBV6-6 to TRBJ2-7; maybe TRBD2 (6 bases). Trimming left V 2 bases short and J 5 bases short, with 19 bases between. From germline, CDR1 is MNHNY and CDR2 SVGAGI (reference sequence). The CDR3 runs 16 residues. The DNA for the CDR3 is TGTGCCAGCAGTTACACAGTCATCGGGGGTTCGAACGAGCAGTACTTC. Protein: CASSYTVIGGSNEQYF.

This clone has only one observation. The rearrangement joins TRBV18 to TRBJ2-6; TRBD1 matches at 7 bases. Germline CDR1 and CDR2: KGHSH and LQKENI. Trimming cost V 4 bases and J 0 bases; bases outside gene matches: 3. The CDR3 runs 16 residues. DNA for the CDR3: TGTGCCAGCTCACAACAGGGGAGCTCTGGGGCCAACGTCCTGACTTTC. Its translation: CASSQQGSSGANVLTF. The complete variable domain, with remaining parts taken from reference TRBV18 and TRBJ2-6, reads NAGVMQNPRHLVRRRGQEARLRCSPMKGHSHVYWYRQLPEEGLKFMVYLQKENIIDESGMPKERFSAEFPKEGPSILRIQQVVRGDSAAYFCASSQQGSSGANVLTFGAGSRLTVL.

V is TRBV5-1 and J is TRBJ2-6; 11 positions agree with TRBD2. The CDR3 is 18 amino acids. Germline trimming cut 1 base from V and 6 bases from J; bases unmatched to any gene: 9. Germline V gene lookup returns CDR1 SGHRS and CDR2 YFSETQ. The CDR3 nucleotides are TGCGCCAGCAGCTTGACTAGCGGGAGAAGCTTGGTGGCCAACGTCCTGACTTTC. Protein: CASSLTSGRSLVANVLTF.

This clone turned up a few times. The chain employs TRBV14 and TRBJ2-1, with D unresolved. The ends were cut back, 0 bases at V and 2 bases at J, with 8 bases in the middle. The germline gives CDR1 SGHDN, CDR2 FVKESK. The CDR3 extends over 15 amino acids. CDR3 amino acids: CASSQDSSPYNEQFF. The DNA of the CDR3 is TGTGCCAGCAGCCAAGACAGTTCCCCCTACAATGAGCAGTTCTTC.

This chain joins TRBV7-3 and TRBJ2-2; possibly TRBD2 for D (6 bases). Trimming removed 2 bases from V and 5 bases from J, with 15 bases in between. CDR1 is SGHTA, CDR2 FQGTGA, per germline. The CDR3 is 16 residues long. CDR3 sequence: CASSLQPGTVTGELFF. The DNA for the CDR3 is TGTGCCAGCAGCTTACAACCCGGGACTGTGACCGGGGAGCTGTTTTTT.

The V and J genes are TRBV7-2 and TRBJ2-7, with a weak D call TRBD1 (6 bases). Germline assignment: CDR1 SGHTA and CDR2 FQGNSA. The CDR3 spans 15 residues. V was pared by 5 bases and J by 12 bases, with 26 bases between. CDR3 loop: CASSLELGQTSNRYF. The CDR3 bases are TGTGCCAGCAGCCTAGAACTTGGACAGACAAGTAATCGGTACTTC.

The gene calls are TRBV7-8 and TRBJ2-7, with 8 positions matching TRBD1. CDR1 and CDR2 from the germline V gene are SGHVS and FQNEAQ. This CDR3 has 15 residues. Trimming at V came to 5 bases and at J to 7 bases, leaving 13 bases not matched to a gene. The CDR3 sequence: CASSPGTGATGEQYF. The CDR3 nucleotides are TGTGCCAGCAGCCCCGGGACAGGCGCGACGGGAGAGCAGTACTTC. Looking up the rest from reference TRBV7-8 and TRBJ2-7 gives the full variable domain: GAGVSQSPRYKVAKRGQDVALRCDPISGHVSLFWYQQALGQGPEFLTYFQNEAQLDKSGLPSDRFFAERPEGSVSTLKIQRTQQEDSAVYLCASSPGTGATGEQYFGPGTRLTVT.

The CDR3 spells CASSQDNLALSEQYF. DNA of the CDR3: TGCGCCAGCAGCCAAGATAACCTAGCTCTTAGCGAGCAGTACTTC. The V and J genes are TRBV4-3 and TRBJ2-7; TRBD2 is a possible D gene (5 bases). Germline assignment: CDR1 LGHNA and CDR2 YSLEER. This CDR3 has 15 amino acids. The V and J ends lost 0 bases and 6 bases respectively, with 15 bases between them.